This T cell receptor beta chain is from a study of TIL therapy for anti-PD-1-resistant metastatic lung cancer. Study-wide context: Tumor harvest preceded PD-1/PD-L1 blockade, followed by nivolumab treatment. Study-wide points: This highly selected cohort may not generalize to typical lung cancer patients. Infused TIL clonotypes partially replaced the baseline blood repertoire, then decayed over months.

This clone was seen only a few times. What it binds is not known. The libraries were made with immunoSEQ v3. Libraries were prepared by immunoSEQ multiplex PCR; TCRdb keeps only in-frame clonotypes and omits some of them. This sample carries tens of thousands of clones, 78% of them seen once, and the ten largest clones take roughly 7%. With 5 bases clipped from V and 6 bases from J, the junction kept 7 bases outside the gene matches. Germline V lookup: CDR1 MDHEN, CDR2 SYDVKM. This CDR3 comprises 15 residues. Time point: pre-treatment sample, taken before nivolumab and TIL therapy. The starting material was blood, obtained at baseline. This sequence was found in a person aged 25-79 years with non-small cell lung cancer. V usage is TRBV28 and J usage is TRBJ2-7, with TRBD2 matching 13 bases. Here the CDR3 reads CASSRLGLAGVEQYF. The CDR3 region has the DNA TGTGCCAGCAGTCGACTCGGACTAGCGGGAGTCGAGCAGTACTTC. Full variable domain (remainder filled in from reference TRBV28 and TRBJ2-7): DVKVTQSSRYLVKRTGEKVFLECVQDMDHENMFWYRQDPGLGLRLIYFSYDVKMKEKGDIPEGYSVSREKKERFSLILESASTNQTSMYLCASSRLGLAGVEQYFGPGTRLTVT.